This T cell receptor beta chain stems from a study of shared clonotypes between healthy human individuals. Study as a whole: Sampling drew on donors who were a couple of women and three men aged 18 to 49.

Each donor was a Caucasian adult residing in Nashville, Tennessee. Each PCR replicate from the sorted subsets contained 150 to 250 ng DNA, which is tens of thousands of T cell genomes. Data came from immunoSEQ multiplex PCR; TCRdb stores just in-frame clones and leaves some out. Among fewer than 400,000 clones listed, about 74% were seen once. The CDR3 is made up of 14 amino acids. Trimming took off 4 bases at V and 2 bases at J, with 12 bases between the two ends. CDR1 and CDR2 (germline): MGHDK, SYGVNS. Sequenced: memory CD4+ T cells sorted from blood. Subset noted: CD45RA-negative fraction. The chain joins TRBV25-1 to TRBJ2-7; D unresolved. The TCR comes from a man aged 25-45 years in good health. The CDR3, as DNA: TGTGCCAGCAGTGGGATCCAGGAGCCCTACGAGCAGTACTTC. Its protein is CASSGIQEPYEQYF.